Below are 22 T cell receptor beta chains sequenced from a single sample in a study of cytomegalovirus exposure and HLA in healthy donors. The primer mix had 60 Vbeta and 13 Jbeta primers. Assay used: immunoSEQ multiplex PCR; TCRdb lists only in-frame clones, some missing. This table holds fewer than 150,000 clones, about 78% found once. The sample taken for sequencing was PBMCs. The receptors shown here come from a male donor in good health and CMV-seronegative.

The rearrangement uses TRBV9 and TRBJ2-7; TRBD1 might be the D (6 bases). CDR3 length equals 15 residues. Germline CDR1 reads SGDLS; CDR2 reads YYNGEE. The ends were cut back, 4 bases at V and 0 bases at J, with 14 bases in the middle. CDR3 in amino acids: CASSPGQPSSYEQYF. The CDR3 DNA reads TGTGCCAGCAGCCCAGGACAGCCTAGCTCCTACGAGCAGTACTTC.

The chain recombines TRBV2 with TRBJ2-1; possible D gene TRBD2, 6 bases. Germline V gene lookup returns CDR1 SNHLY and CDR2 FYNNEI. Trimming left V 7 bases short and J 6 bases short, with 28 bases between. The CDR3 consists of 18 residues. Here the CDR3 DNA reads TGTGCCAGCAAACTCATCGGTACTTTGGCGGGAAAGGGCAATGAGCAGTTCTTC. Translated: CASKLIGTLAGKGNEQFF.

The chain has TRBV28 and TRBJ2-3; TRBD2 matches 8 bases. Germline V gene sequence: CDR1 MDHEN, CDR2 SYDVKM. This CDR3 comprises 14 residues. Trimming removed 3 bases from V and 1 base from J; junction bases left unmatched: 0. The CDR3 protein is CASSLRGGTDTQYF. In DNA form, the CDR3 reads TGTGCCAGCAGTTTGCGGGGGGGCACAGATACGCAGTATTTT.

The chain joins TRBV18 to TRBJ2-7; D is ambiguous. CDR3 size: 17 residues. CDR1 is KGHSH and CDR2 is LQKENI in the germline V gene. The V end lost 3 bases, the J end lost 0 bases, and 18 bases lay between the germline ends. Here the CDR3 DNA reads TGTGCCAGCTCACCGATCGAAGGTTTAGCTAGCTCCTACGAGCAGTACTTC. Its translation: CASSPIEGLASSYEQYF.

V is TRBV30 and J is TRBJ2-7; 13 bases line up with TRBD2. The V segment lost 2 bases and the J segment 2 bases; nucleotides outside the gene matches: 15. This CDR3 is built from 19 residues. Germline V lookup: CDR1 GTSNPN, CDR2 SVGIG (reference sequence). The CDR3 is CAWSFTGTSGKGSTYEQYF. For the CDR3, the DNA is TGTGCCTGGAGTTTCACCGGGACTAGCGGGAAAGGGTCGACCTACGAGCAGTACTTC.

In the case of this clone: One end of the junction does not line up with germline, which may come from a read error. The chain is built from TRBV7-9 and TRBJ2-7, with D unclear. Germline values: CDR1 SEHNR, CDR2 FQNEAQ (reference sequence). This CDR3 comprises 15 residues. The chain's CDR3 is CSSSLLGRSGYEQYF. The CDR3 nucleotides are TGTTCCAGCAGCTTATTAGGCAGGTCTGGATACGAGCAGTACTTC. The full variable domain, rest sourced from reference TRBV7-9 and TRBJ2-7, is DTGVSQNPRHKITKRGQNVTFRCDPISEHNRLYWYRQTLGQGPEFLTYFQNEAQLEKSRLLSDRFSAERPKGSFSTLEIQRTEQGDSAMYLCSSSLLGRSGYEQYFGPGTRLTVT.

V and J are TRBV5-6 and TRBJ1-2; weak D call: TRBD1 (5 bases). This CDR3 comprises 12 residues. Germline V gene data show CDR1 as SGHDT and CDR2 as YYEEEE. V dropped 4 bases and J dropped 5 bases, with 9 bases sitting between them. The CDR3 loop is CASSRQWYGYTF. In DNA, the CDR3 is TGTGCCAGCAGCCGACAGTGGTATGGCTACACCTTC. The full variable domain, with the rest looked up from reference TRBV5-6 and TRBJ1-2, is DAGVTQSPTHLIKTRGQQVTLRCSPKSGHDTVSWYQQALGQGPQFIFQYYEEEERQRGNFPDRFSGHQFPNYSSELNVNALLLGDSALYLCASSRQWYGYTFGSGTRLTVV.

The chain combines TRBV4-1 with TRBJ2-4; TRBD1 might be the D (6 bases). This CDR3 has 14 amino acids. Germline CDR1 MGHRA, CDR2 YSYEKL. Trimming shortened V by 3 bases and J by 13 bases, and 19 bases separated the two germline ends. CDR3 in amino acids: CASSHVEPDRPQYF. The CDR3 nucleotides are TGCGCCAGCAGCCATGTGGAACCGGACAGACCGCAGTACTTC.

This chain connects TRBV6-5 to TRBJ2-7; 8 nucleotides agree with TRBD2. The germline gives CDR1 MNHEY, CDR2 SVGAGI. This CDR3 has 16 amino acids. Trimming cost V 4 bases and J 0 bases; bases outside gene matches: 8. The CDR3 DNA follows: TGTGCCAGCAGTTTATTTGGCGGGAGGACCTCCTACGAGCAGTACTTC. Translating it yields CASSLFGGRTSYEQYF.

V gene TRBV11-2 combines with J gene TRBJ2-2; no clear D gene. CDR1 is SGHAT and CDR2 is FQNNGV in the germline V gene. V lost 2 bases, J lost 4 bases, and 11 bases lay in between. The CDR3 consists of 15 residues. DNA for the CDR3: TGTGCCAGCAGCTTATCTCGAGGTGGCACCGGGGAGCTGTTTTTT. This gives the protein CASSLSRGGTGELFF.

The V and J genes are TRBV11-2 and TRBJ2-2; D not certain. The V gene's germline CDR1 is SGHAT and CDR2 FQNNGV. The CDR3 totals 13 residues. V gave up 5 bases and J gave up 1 base, with 5 bases separating them. The CDR3: CASSDLNTGELFF. The CDR3 DNA is TGTGCCAGCAGCGACTTGAACACCGGGGAGCTGTTTTTT.

V usage is TRBV4-1 and J usage is TRBJ1-2; 10 nucleotides align to TRBD1. The length of the CDR3 is 20 residues. Germline trimming cut 6 bases from V and 0 bases from J; bases unmatched to any gene: 19. Germline values: CDR1 MGHRA, CDR2 YSYEKL. The CDR3 DNA reads TGCGCCAGCAGTGCTATAAACCGTGGGACAGGGGTTAAAGCTAACTATGGCTACACCTTC. This encodes CASSAINRGTGVKANYGYTF.

The rearrangement links TRBV5-6 to TRBJ1-5; 7 bases map to TRBD1. The CDR3 extends over 14 amino acids. J lost 6 bases, V lost 4 bases, and 7 bases had no gene match. CDR1 is SGHDT and CDR2 is YYEEEE in the germline V gene. Written as DNA, the CDR3 is TGTGCCAGCAGCAACGACAGGGCGGGTCAGCCCCAGCATTTT. This codes for CASSNDRAGQPQHF. Full variable domain (missing parts from reference TRBV5-6 and TRBJ1-5): DAGVTQSPTHLIKTRGQQVTLRCSPKSGHDTVSWYQQALGQGPQFIFQYYEEEERQRGNFPDRFSGHQFPNYSSELNVNALLLGDSALYLCASSNDRAGQPQHFGDGTRLSIL.

The chain carries TRBV6-5 and TRBJ1-4; 8 bases align to TRBD1. J lost 4 bases, V lost 5 bases, and 6 bases had no gene match. The CDR3 contains 15 residues. Germline CDR1 MNHEY, CDR2 SVGAGI. Written as DNA, the CDR3 is TGTGCCAGCAGTAGGGGACAGGTCCTTAATGAAAAACTGTTTTTT. Translation gives CASSRGQVLNEKLFF.

This clone was detected only once. The V call is TRBV2, the J call TRBJ1-5, with D possibly being TRBD1 (6 bases). The CDR3 totals 15 residues. Trimming took 4 bases from V and 2 from J, leaving 12 bases between them. The germline CDR1 and CDR2 sequences are SNHLY and FYNNEI. In nucleotides, the CDR3 is TGTGCCAGCAGTGCGGGACACGATGGCAATCAGCCCCAGCATTTT. It encodes CASSAGHDGNQPQHF. Complete variable domain (other parts from reference TRBV2 and TRBJ1-5): EPEVTQTPSHQVTQMGQEVILRCVPISNHLYFYWYRQILGQKVEFLVSFYNNEISEKSEIFDDQFSVERPDGSNFTLKIRSTKLEDSAMYFCASSAGHDGNQPQHFGDGTRLSIL.

This chain links TRBV4-1 with TRBJ2-4; TRBD2 might be the D (5 bases). V gave up 4 bases and J gave up 1 base, with 17 bases separating them. The CDR3 runs to 17 residues. The germline gives CDR1 MGHRA, CDR2 YSYEKL. The CDR3 nucleotides read TGCGCCAGCAGCCCGCCCCCTGGGAGTACGGCCAAAAACATTCAGTACTTC. Translating gives CASSPPPGSTAKNIQYF.

This chain links TRBV30 with TRBJ1-5; TRBD1 agrees at 10 bases. V lost 2 bases, J lost 7 bases, and 11 bases stayed unmatched. CDR1 and CDR2 (germline): GTSNPN, SVGIG (reference sequence). This CDR3 contains 16 residues. CDR3 nucleotides: TGTGCCTGGAGTAGCCACAGACAGGGGGCGAGGCAGCCCCAGCATTTT. Translation gives CAWSSHRQGARQPQHF.

In its sample, this clone was seen a few times. The gene calls are TRBV7-2 and TRBJ1-5; 8 bases line up with TRBD1. Trimming at V came to 3 bases and at J to 2 bases, leaving 3 bases not matched to a gene. This CDR3 is built from 15 residues. Germline V CDR1 and CDR2: SGHTA, FQGNSA. This chain's CDR3 is CASSFQGAGNQPQHF. Written as DNA, the CDR3 is TGTGCCAGCAGCTTTCAGGGGGCGGGCAATCAGCCCCAGCATTTT.

The gene calls are TRBV5-1 and TRBJ2-5, with 7 bases fitting TRBD2. Unmatched junction bases numbered 6, after V lost 4 bases and J lost 6 bases. The germline gives CDR1 SGHRS, CDR2 YFSETQ. This CDR3 has 13 amino acids. CDR3 loop: CASSPGGTQTQYF. The CDR3, as DNA: TGCGCCAGCAGCCCGGGAGGTACGCAGACCCAGTACTTC. Complete variable domain (other parts from reference TRBV5-1 and TRBJ2-5): KAGVTQTPRYLIKTRGQQVTLSCSPISGHRSVSWYQQTPGQGLQFLFEYFSETQRNKGNFPGRFSGRQFSNSRSEMNVSTLELGDSALYLCASSPGGTQTQYFGPGTRLLVL.

CDR3 sequence reads: CASSAGPGGTETQYF. The CDR3 DNA sequence: TGTGCCAGCAGTGCCGGGCCGGGAGGGACAGAGACCCAGTACTTC. The genes are TRBV6-4 and TRBJ2-5; 8 nucleotides line up with TRBD2. The CDR3 runs to 15 residues. The trim removed 4 bases at V and 4 bases at J, leaving 8 bases unmatched. Germline-derived CDR1 and CDR2 are MRHNA and SNTAGT.

Here the CDR3 DNA reads TGTGCCAGCAGCCGGGGGGGACTTAATGAAAAACTGTTTTTT. This gives the protein CASSRGGLNEKLFF. The chain employs TRBV9 and TRBJ1-4, with D possibly matching TRBD1 (5 bases). Between the trimmed V and J ends, which lost 4 bases and 4 bases, there was a span of 11 bases. The CDR3 is 14 residues long. Germline lookup yields CDR1 SGDLS and CDR2 YYNGEE. The full variable domain, with the rest looked up from reference TRBV9 and TRBJ1-4, is DSGVTQTPKHLITATGQRVTLRCSPRSGDLSVYWYQQSLDQGLQFLIQYYNGEERAKGNILERFSAQQFPDLHSELNLSSLELGDSALYFCASSRGGLNEKLFFGSGTQLSVL.

V and J are TRBV9 and TRBJ2-7, with a possible D match to TRBD2 (6 bases). The CDR3 is 13 residues long. The V end lost 4 bases, the J end lost 6 bases, and 14 bases lay between the germline ends. Germline assignment: CDR1 SGDLS and CDR2 YYNGEE. Here the CDR3 DNA reads TGTGCCAGCAGCTCCCGAGGGAGGAGCGAGCAGTACTTC. Translation gives CASSSRGRSEQYF. Based on the CDR3 plus reference TRBV9 and TRBJ2-7, the full variable domain is DSGVTQTPKHLITATGQRVTLRCSPRSGDLSVYWYQQSLDQGLQFLIQYYNGEERAKGNILERFSAQQFPDLHSELNLSSLELGDSALYFCASSSRGRSEQYFGPGTRLTVT.